A single sample is the source of the 14 T cell receptor beta chains below, sequenced in a study of neoadjuvant anti-PD-1 for oral cavity cancer. Assay used: immunoSEQ multiplex PCR; TCRdb lists only in-frame clones, some missing. The sample holds 55,000 to 75,000 clones, 85% to 90% seen once. Time point indicated: after neoadjuvant nivolumab, at surgical resection. This specimen consisted of PBMCs, obtained after nivolumab (anti-PD-1) treatment. The receptor source for this set is a person aged 40 to 85 with oral cavity squamous cell carcinoma.

The chain combines TRBV4-1 with TRBJ1-3, with a tentative D call TRBD1 (6 bases). The germline V gene encodes CDR1 MGHRA and CDR2 YSYEKL. The CDR3 consists of 15 residues. V gave up 5 bases and J gave up 4 bases, with 15 bases separating them. CDR3 DNA sequence: TGCGCCAGCAGCTTAACCTTTACAGGGGGAAACACCATATATTTT. Amino acid sequence: CASSLTFTGGNTIYF.

The chain carries TRBV28 and TRBJ2-1; D may correspond to TRBD1 or TRBD2 (5 bases each). CDR3 length equals 19 residues. Trimming removed 5 bases at V and 0 bases at J, with 23 bases between. Germline CDR1 MDHEN, CDR2 SYDVKM. This CDR3 is CASSGSWGPGKSSYNEQFF. CDR3 DNA: TGTGCCAGCAGTGGGTCGTGGGGCCCCGGGAAAAGCTCCTACAATGAGCAGTTCTTC.

The chain's CDR3 is CASSSKTGLAPPHYGYTF. The CDR3 region has the DNA TGTGCCAGCAGTTCTAAGACAGGGCTCGCACCTCCCCACTATGGCTACACCTTC. The V gene is TRBV27, the J gene TRBJ1-2; 7 bases map to TRBD1. This CDR3 has 18 residues. Unmatched junction bases numbered 17, after V lost 4 bases and J lost 3 bases. The germline gives CDR1 MNHEY, CDR2 SMNVEV (reference sequence).

The sample holds one count of this clone. This chain connects TRBV11-1 to TRBJ1-1; TRBD1 matches at 8 bases. The V gene's germline CDR1 is SGHAT and CDR2 FQDESV (reference sequence). CDR3 size: 15 residues. V was pared by 0 bases and J by 1 base, with 1 base of the junction left unmatched. This CDR3 is CASSLAGQGNTEAFF. As DNA, the CDR3 is TGTGCCAGCAGCTTAGCCGGACAGGGGAACACTGAAGCTTTCTTT.

The chain recombines TRBV9 with TRBJ2-3, with D perhaps matching TRBD1 or TRBD2 (5 bases each). V was clipped by 1 base and J by 3 bases, with 12 bases between them. Germline loops: CDR1 SGDLS, CDR2 YYNGEE. This CDR3 has 15 amino acids. CDR3 residues: CASSVLLGVTDTQYF. CDR3 DNA: TGTGCCAGCAGCGTACTTTTGGGGGTAACAGATACGCAGTATTTT.

The chain joins TRBV6-1 to TRBJ2-7, with TRBD1 identical over 8 bases. Trimming cost V 6 bases and J 2 bases; bases outside gene matches: 9. The CDR3 length is 15 residues. CDR1 and CDR2 from the germline V gene are MNHNS and SASEGT. As DNA, the CDR3 is TGTGCCAGCAGACCCGGACAGGGCGTCACCTACGAGCAGTACTTC. Its protein product is CASRPGQGVTYEQYF.

V gene TRBV30 combines with J gene TRBJ1-2; 9 bases fit TRBD1. The germline CDR1 and CDR2 sequences are GTSNPN and SVGIG (reference sequence). The CDR3 consists of 13 residues. The trim removed 5 bases at V and 4 bases at J, leaving 5 bases unmatched. The DNA for the CDR3 is TGTGCCTGGGATCCGGGACAGGGCTATGGCTACACCTTC. It translates to CAWDPGQGYGYTF.

V usage is TRBV19 and J usage is TRBJ2-5; D gene uncertain. Germline V lookup: CDR1 LNHDA, CDR2 SQIVND (reference sequence). The ends were cut back, 7 bases at V and 4 bases at J, with 16 bases in the middle. This CDR3 region has 14 residues. CDR3 DNA sequence: TGTGCCAGTACCCCTGGAGCAATGATAGAGACCCAGTACTTC. It yields the protein CASTPGAMIETQYF.

The chain couples TRBV6-1 to TRBJ2-7; TRBD1 aligns across 7 bases. CDR1 MNHNS and CDR2 SASEGT come from the germline V gene. CDR3 size: 15 residues. The V and J ends lost 2 bases and 2 bases, in that order; junction bases with no gene match: 6. The CDR3 loop reads CASSEFSGTAYEQYF. The CDR3, as DNA: TGTGCCAGCAGTGAATTTTCCGGGACAGCCTACGAGCAGTACTTC.

The chain employs TRBV2 and TRBJ1-6; TRBD1 is a possible D gene (6 bases). Trimming shortened V by 7 bases and J by 0 bases, and 7 bases separated the two germline ends. The CDR3 runs to 14 residues. CDR1 is SNHLY and CDR2 is FYNNEI in the germline V gene. For the CDR3, the DNA is TGTGCCAGCACGGACAGCTCCTATAATTCACCCCTCCACTTT. It is translated as CASTDSSYNSPLHF.

The gene calls are TRBV27 and TRBJ2-7, with a weak D call TRBD2 (6 bases). The CDR3 runs to 14 residues. Germline V gives CDR1 MNHEY, CDR2 SMNVEV (reference sequence). V lost 6 bases, J lost 6 bases, and 18 bases lay in between. The CDR3 nucleotides read TGTGCCAGCAGCAGGGTAGCGGAAAGGGGCGAGCAGTACTTC. The encoded protein is CASSRVAERGEQYF.

In its sample, this clone was seen a few times. V is TRBV19 and J is TRBJ2-5, with unresolved D. The CDR3 spans 15 residues. In germline, CDR1 is LNHDA, CDR2 SQIVND (reference sequence). The V end was cut by 1 base, the J end by 1 base, with 10 bases between. DNA for the CDR3: TGTGCCAGTAGTATAGCATCAGGCCCCCAAGAGACCCAGTACTTC. This translates into CASSIASGPQETQYF.

The chain employs TRBV9 and TRBJ2-1, with TRBD2 identical over 8 bases. With 2 bases clipped from V and 1 base from J, the junction kept 5 bases outside the gene matches. The CDR3 is 16 residues long. The germline V gene has CDR1 SGDLS and CDR2 YYNGEE. The CDR3, as DNA: TGTGCCAGCAGCGTTTCCCGGGAGGGTTCCTACAATGAGCAGTTCTTC. Translated, it gives CASSVSREGSYNEQFF.

This clone came up once. The chain joins TRBV5-1 to TRBJ2-5; D may be TRBD1 or TRBD2 (5 bases each). Per the germline V gene, CDR1 is SGHRS and CDR2 is YFSETQ. CDR3 size: 15 residues. Trimming left V 0 bases short and J 1 base short, with 10 bases between. The CDR3 is CASSLVVGTQETQYF. CDR3 sequence (DNA): TGCGCCAGCAGCTTGGTGGTGGGGACCCAAGAGACCCAGTACTTC.